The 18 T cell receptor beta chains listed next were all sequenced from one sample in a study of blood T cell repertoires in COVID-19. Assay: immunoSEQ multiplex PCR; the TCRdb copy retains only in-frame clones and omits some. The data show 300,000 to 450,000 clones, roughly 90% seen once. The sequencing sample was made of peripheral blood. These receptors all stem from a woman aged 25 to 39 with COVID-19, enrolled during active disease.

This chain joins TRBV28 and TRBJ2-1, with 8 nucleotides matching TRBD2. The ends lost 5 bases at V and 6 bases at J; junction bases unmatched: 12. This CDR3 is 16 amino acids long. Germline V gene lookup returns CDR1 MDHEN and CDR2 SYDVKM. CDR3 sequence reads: CASSRYGGALFNEQFF. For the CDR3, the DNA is TGTGCCAGCAGTAGGTACGGGGGGGCCTTGTTCAATGAGCAGTTCTTC.

The CDR3 DNA is TGTGCCATCAGTGAGTCGCAGGGTAGCAATCAGCCCCAGCATTTT. It is translated as CAISESQGSNQPQHF. This chain joins TRBV10-3 and TRBJ1-5; tentative D call: TRBD1 (5 bases). This CDR3 has 15 residues. Germline values: CDR1 ENHRY, CDR2 SYGVKD. V dropped 0 bases and J dropped 0 bases, with 6 bases sitting between them.

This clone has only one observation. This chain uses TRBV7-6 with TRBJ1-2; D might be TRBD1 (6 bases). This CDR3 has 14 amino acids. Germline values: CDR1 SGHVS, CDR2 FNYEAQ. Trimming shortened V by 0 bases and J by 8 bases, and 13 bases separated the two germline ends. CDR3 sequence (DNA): TGTGCCAGCAGCTTAGCGCGATCAGGGGCCGGCTACACCTTC. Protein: CASSLARSGAGYTF.

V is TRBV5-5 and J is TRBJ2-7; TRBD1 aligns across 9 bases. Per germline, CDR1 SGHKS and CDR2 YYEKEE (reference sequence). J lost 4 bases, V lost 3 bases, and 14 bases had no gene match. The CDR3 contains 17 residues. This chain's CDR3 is CASSSRYRGRTVYEQYF. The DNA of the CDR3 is TGTGCCAGCAGCTCCAGATACAGGGGGCGAACAGTTTACGAGCAGTACTTC.

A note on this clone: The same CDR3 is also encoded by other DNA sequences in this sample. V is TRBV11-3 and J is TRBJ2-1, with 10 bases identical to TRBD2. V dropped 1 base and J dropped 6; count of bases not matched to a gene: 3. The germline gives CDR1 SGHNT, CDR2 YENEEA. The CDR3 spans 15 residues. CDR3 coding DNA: TGTGCCAGCAGCTTAGGTTTAGCGGGAGGCAATGAGCAGTTCTTC. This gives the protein CASSLGLAGGNEQFF.

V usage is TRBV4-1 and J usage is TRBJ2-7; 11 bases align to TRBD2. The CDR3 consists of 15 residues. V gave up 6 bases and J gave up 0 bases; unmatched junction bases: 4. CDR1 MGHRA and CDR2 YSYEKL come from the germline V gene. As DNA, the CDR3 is TGCGCCAGCAGACCAACTAGCGGGGGCTCCTACGAGCAGTACTTC. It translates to CASRPTSGGSYEQYF.

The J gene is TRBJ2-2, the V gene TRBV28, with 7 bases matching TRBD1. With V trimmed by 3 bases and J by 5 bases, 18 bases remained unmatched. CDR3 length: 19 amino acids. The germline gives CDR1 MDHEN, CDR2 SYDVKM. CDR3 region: CASSLFYRRQGEGTGELFF. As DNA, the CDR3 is TGTGCCAGCAGTTTGTTTTACCGCCGACAGGGAGAGGGTACCGGGGAGCTGTTTTTT.

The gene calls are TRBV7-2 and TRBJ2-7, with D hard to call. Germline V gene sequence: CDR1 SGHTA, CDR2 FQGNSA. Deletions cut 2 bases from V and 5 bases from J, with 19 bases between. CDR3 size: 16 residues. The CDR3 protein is CASSLRPPGRNHEQYF. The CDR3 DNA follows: TGTGCCAGCAGCTTAAGGCCCCCAGGTAGAAACCACGAGCAGTACTTC.

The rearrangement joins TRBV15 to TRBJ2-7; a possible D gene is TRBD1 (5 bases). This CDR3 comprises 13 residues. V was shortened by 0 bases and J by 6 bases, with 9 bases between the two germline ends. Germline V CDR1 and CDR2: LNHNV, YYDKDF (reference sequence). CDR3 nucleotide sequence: TGTGCCACCAGCAGAGATCGACAGCGCGAGCAGTACGTC. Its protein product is CATSRDRQREQYV.

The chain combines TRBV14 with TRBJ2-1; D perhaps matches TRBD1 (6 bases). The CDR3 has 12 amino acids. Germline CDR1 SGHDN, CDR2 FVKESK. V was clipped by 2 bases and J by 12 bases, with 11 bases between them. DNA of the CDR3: TGTGCCAGCAGCCAACTACTCAGGGGGCAGTTCTTC. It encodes CASSQLLRGQFF.

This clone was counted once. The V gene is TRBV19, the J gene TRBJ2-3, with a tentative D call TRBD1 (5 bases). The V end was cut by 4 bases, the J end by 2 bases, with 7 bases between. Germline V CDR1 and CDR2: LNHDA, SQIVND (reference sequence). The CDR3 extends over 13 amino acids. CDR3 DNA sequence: TGTGCCAGTAGTAAGGGGCCCACAGATACGCAGTATTTT. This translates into CASSKGPTDTQYF.

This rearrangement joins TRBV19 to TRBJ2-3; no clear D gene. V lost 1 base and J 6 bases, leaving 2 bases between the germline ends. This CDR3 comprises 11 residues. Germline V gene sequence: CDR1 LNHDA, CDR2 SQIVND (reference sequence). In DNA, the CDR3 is TGTGCCAGTAGTATAGCGGATACGCAGTATTTT. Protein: CASSIADTQYF.

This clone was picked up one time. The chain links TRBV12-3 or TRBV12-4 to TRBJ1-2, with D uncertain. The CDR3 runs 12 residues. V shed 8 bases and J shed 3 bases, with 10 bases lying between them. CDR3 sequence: CASGATHYGYTF. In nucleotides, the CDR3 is TGTGCCAGCGGAGCGACTCACTATGGCTACACCTTC.

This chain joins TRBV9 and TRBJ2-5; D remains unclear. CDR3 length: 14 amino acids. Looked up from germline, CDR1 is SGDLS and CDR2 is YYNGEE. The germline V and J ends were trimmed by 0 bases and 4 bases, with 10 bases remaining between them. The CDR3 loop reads CASSVGSVRETQYF. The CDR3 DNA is TGTGCCAGCAGCGTAGGGTCGGTGAGAGAGACCCAGTACTTC.

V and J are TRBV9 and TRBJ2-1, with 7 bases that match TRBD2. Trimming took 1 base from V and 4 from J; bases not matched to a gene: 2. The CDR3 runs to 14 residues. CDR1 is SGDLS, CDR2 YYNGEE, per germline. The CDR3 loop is CASSVSSGYNEQFF. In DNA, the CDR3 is TGTGCCAGCAGCGTATCTAGCGGATACAATGAGCAGTTCTTC.

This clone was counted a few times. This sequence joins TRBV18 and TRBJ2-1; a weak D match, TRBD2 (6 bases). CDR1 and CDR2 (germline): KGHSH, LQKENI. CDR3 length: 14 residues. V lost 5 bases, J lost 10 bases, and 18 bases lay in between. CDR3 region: CASSSAGGREEQFF. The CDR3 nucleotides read TGTGCCAGCTCATCTGCGGGCGGCCGGGAGGAGCAGTTCTTC.

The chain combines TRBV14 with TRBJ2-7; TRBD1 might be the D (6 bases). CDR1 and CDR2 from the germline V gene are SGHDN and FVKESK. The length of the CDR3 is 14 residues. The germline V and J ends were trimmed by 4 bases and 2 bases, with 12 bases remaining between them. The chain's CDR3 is CASSPRDRTYEQYF. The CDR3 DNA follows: TGTGCCAGCAGCCCCAGAGACAGGACCTACGAGCAGTACTTC.

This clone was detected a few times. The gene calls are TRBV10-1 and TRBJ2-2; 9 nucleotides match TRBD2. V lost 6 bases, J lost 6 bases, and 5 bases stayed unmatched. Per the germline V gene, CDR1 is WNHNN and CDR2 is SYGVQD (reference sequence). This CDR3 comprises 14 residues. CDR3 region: CASRLAGDAGELFF. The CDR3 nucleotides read TGCGCCAGCAGATTAGCGGGAGACGCCGGGGAGCTGTTTTTT.